The 5 T cell receptor beta chains below were found in one sample sequenced in a study of long-term antiretroviral therapy in people with HIV. Investigators performed immunoSEQ version v3.0 at survey level. Only in-frame clones appear in the TCRdb table, and some are missing; sequencing was by immunoSEQ multiplex PCR. The sample carries under 45,000 clones, around 85% recorded once. Specimen: unsorted PBMCs, collected 3.1 years after starting antiretroviral therapy. The origin of the receptors is a woman in her fifties or sixties with HIV.

This clone was observed a few times. The chain couples TRBV27 to TRBJ1-2; D is possibly TRBD1 (5 bases). Germline V CDR1 and CDR2: MNHEY, SMNVEV (reference sequence). V lost 6 bases and J 4 bases, leaving 9 bases between the germline ends. This CDR3 has 12 residues. The CDR3 loop is CASRRGAYGYTF. The DNA of the CDR3 is TGTGCCAGCAGGAGGGGAGCCTATGGCTACACCTTC.

The V call is TRBV6-1, the J call TRBJ2-7; TRBD1 matches at 10 bases. The V segment lost 1 base and the J segment 1 base; nucleotides outside the gene matches: 10. In germline, CDR1 is MNHNS, CDR2 SASEGT. The CDR3 is 18 amino acids. DNA of the CDR3: TGTGCCAGCAGTGAAGTTCGACAGGGGGCGTTTTTTTCCTACGAGCAGTACTTC. Protein: CASSEVRQGAFFSYEQYF.

Concerning this clone: The sample contains more than one DNA sequence encoding this CDR3. The chain couples TRBV7-2 to TRBJ1-5; 7 nucleotides match TRBD1. V was clipped by 3 bases and J by 0 bases; unmatched bases: 8. The V gene's germline CDR1 is SGHTA and CDR2 FQGNSA. The length of the CDR3 is 17 residues. CDR3 sequence (DNA): TGTGCCAGCAGCTTTAGGACAGGTTTGGGTAGCAATCAGCCCCAGCATTTT. This codes for CASSFRTGLGSNQPQHF.

The chain has TRBV7-9 and TRBJ1-6; D is possibly TRBD1 (5 bases). Germline assignment: CDR1 SEHNR and CDR2 FQNEAQ (reference sequence). The CDR3 covers 17 residues. V shed 2 bases and J shed 5 bases, with 16 bases lying between them. The CDR3, as DNA: TGTGCCAGCAGCTTACCCCCCGGGGGAGCGGATAATTCACCCCTCCACTTT. Translated: CASSLPPGGADNSPLHF.

The chain combines TRBV19 with TRBJ1-5, with TRBD1 identical over 8 bases. The V gene's germline CDR1 is LNHDA and CDR2 SQIVND (reference sequence). The junction had 3 bases not matched to a gene; V was cut back by 1 base and J by 4 bases. The length of the CDR3 is 15 residues. CDR3 sequence reads: CASSIGTGLNQPQHF. In DNA, the CDR3 is TGTGCCAGTAGTATAGGGACAGGGTTGAATCAGCCCCAGCATTTT.